This T cell receptor beta chain appears in the sequencing data of a study of blood T cell repertoires in COVID-19. Study as a whole: Samples representing acute and convalescent COVID-19 were sourced from the United States, Italy and Spain. In each case, the material was cDNA or gDNA derived from T cells, B-cell-depleted T cells, or PBMCs.

V lost 5 bases, J lost 8 bases, and 12 bases lay in between. CDR3 size: 13 residues. Germline CDR1 is SGHDN and CDR2 is FVKESK. Source study methods: Quantification of nucleated cells was approximated via reference gene primer amplification. The assay was immunoSEQ multiplex PCR, and TCRdb's table has in-frame clones only and misses some. That table gives V, J and clone size, and the DNA gave D and trimming. The sample shows more than 95,000 clones, 90% of them seen only once. The TCR comes from a human donor with active COVID-19. The donor label of this sample is uncertain. The chain combines TRBV14 with TRBJ1-4; D call uncertain. Sequences were obtained from peripheral blood. The chain's CDR3 is CASSIYTSEKLFF. As DNA, the CDR3 is TGTGCCAGCAGCATTTATACATCGGAAAAACTGTTTTTT. The variable domain in full, with the rest retrieved from reference TRBV14 and TRBJ1-4, is EAGVTQFPSHSVIEKGQTVTLRCDPISGHDNLYWYRRVMGKEIKFLLHFVKESKQDESGMPNNRFLAERTGGTYSTLKVQPAELEDSGVYFCASSIYTSEKLFFGSGTQLSVL.